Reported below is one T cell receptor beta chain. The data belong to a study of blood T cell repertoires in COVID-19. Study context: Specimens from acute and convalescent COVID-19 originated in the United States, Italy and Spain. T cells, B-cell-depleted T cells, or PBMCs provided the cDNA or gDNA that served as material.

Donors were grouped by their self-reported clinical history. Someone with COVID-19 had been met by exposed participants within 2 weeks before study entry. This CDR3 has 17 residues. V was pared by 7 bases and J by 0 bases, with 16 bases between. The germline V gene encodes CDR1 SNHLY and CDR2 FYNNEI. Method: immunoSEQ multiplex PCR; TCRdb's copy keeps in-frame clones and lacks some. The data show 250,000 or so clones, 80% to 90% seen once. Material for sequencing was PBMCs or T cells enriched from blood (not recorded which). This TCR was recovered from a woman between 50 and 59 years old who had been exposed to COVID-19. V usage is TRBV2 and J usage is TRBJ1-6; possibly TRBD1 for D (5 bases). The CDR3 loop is CASKSLQGSSYNSPLHF. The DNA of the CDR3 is TGTGCCAGCAAGAGCCTTCAGGGAAGCTCCTATAATTCACCCCTCCACTTT.